The 19 T cell receptor beta chains below all came from one sample that was sequenced in a study of control samples from healthy donors and cancer patients. Here immunoSEQ multiplex PCR was the method, and the copy in TCRdb shows in-frame clones only, minus some. Of 70,000 to 80,000 clones listed, roughly 89% are singletons. The sequenced material came from PBMCs. The receptors originated from a woman between 45 and 65 years old with colorectal cancer.

CDR3 bases: TGTGCCAGCAGTGAAGTGACAGGGTATCCAGATACGCAGTATTTT. Translated, it gives CASSEVTGYPDTQYF. The chain carries TRBV6-1 and TRBJ2-3; 7 nucleotides align to TRBD1. The CDR3 consists of 15 residues. Germline loops: CDR1 MNHNS, CDR2 SASEGT. With V trimmed by 1 base and J by 4 bases, 5 bases remained unmatched.

J is TRBJ1-3 and V is TRBV30, with D uncertain. Per germline, CDR1 GTSNPN and CDR2 SVGIG (reference sequence). Trimming stripped 2 bases from V and 0 bases from J, with 8 bases between. The CDR3 has 14 amino acids. The CDR3 DNA is TGTGCCTGGAGTCCCAGTGCCTCTGGAAACACCATATATTTT. Protein sequence: CAWSPSASGNTIYF. Full variable domain (rest looked up from reference TRBV30 and TRBJ1-3): SQTIHQWPATLVQPVGSPLSLECTVEGTSNPNLYWYRQAAGRGLQLLFYSVGIGQISSEVPQNLSASRPQDRQFILSSKKLLLSDSGFYLCAWSPSASGNTIYFGEGSWLTVV.

The chain is built from TRBV9 and TRBJ1-6; no clear D gene. This CDR3 comprises 15 residues. The germline V and J ends were trimmed by 0 bases and 2 bases, with 6 bases remaining between them. CDR1 and CDR2 from the germline V gene are SGDLS and YYNGEE. CDR3 bases: TGTGCCAGCAGCGTAGGTATGACCTATAATTCACCCCTCCACTTT. Translating it yields CASSVGMTYNSPLHF.

V usage is TRBV3-1 (or the pseudogene TRBV3-2) and J usage is TRBJ1-3; unclear D gene. The length of the CDR3 is 16 residues. The V gene lost 2 bases and the J gene lost 0 bases, with 11 bases spanning the gap. The germline gives CDR1 LGHDT, CDR2 YNNKEL (reference sequence). CDR3: CASSQIGGSSGNTIYF. CDR3 nucleotides: TGTGCCAGCAGCCAAATCGGTGGGAGCTCTGGAAACACCATATATTTT.

The DNA for the CDR3 is TGTGCCAGCAGCCAACGGGGGAATGAGCAGTTCTTC. Translated, it gives CASSQRGNEQFF. The chain recombines TRBV14 with TRBJ2-1; D is perhaps TRBD2 (6 bases). The germline V gene encodes CDR1 SGHDN and CDR2 FVKESK. The CDR3 has 12 amino acids. V lost 2 bases to trimming and J lost 7 bases, with 6 bases between them. Variable domain in full (rest from reference TRBV14 and TRBJ2-1): EAGVTQFPSHSVIEKGQTVTLRCDPISGHDNLYWYRRVMGKEIKFLLHFVKESKQDESGMPNNRFLAERTGGTYSTLKVQPAELEDSGVYFCASSQRGNEQFFGPGTRLTVL.

The chain combines TRBV6-2 or TRBV6-3 with TRBJ2-2; D remains unclear. Trimming cost V 4 bases and J 6 bases, with 9 bases left between them. Germline loops: CDR1 MNHEY, CDR2 SVGEGT. The CDR3 spans 13 residues. The CDR3, as DNA: TGTGCCAGCAGTTTCCGAATGCCCGGGGAGCTGTTTTTT. It encodes CASSFRMPGELFF.

The chain is built from TRBV27 and TRBJ1-2; no clear D gene. Deletions cut 2 bases from V and 6 bases from J, with 10 bases between. Germline V lookup: CDR1 MNHEY, CDR2 SMNVEV (reference sequence). This CDR3 has 13 residues. CDR3 nucleotide sequence: TGTGCCAGCAGTTTAGACGGACTCGATGGCTACACCTTC. Translated: CASSLDGLDGYTF.

This chain uses TRBV10-3 with TRBJ2-3; D is perhaps TRBD2 (5 bases). The CDR3 contains 12 residues. The germline V gene encodes CDR1 ENHRY and CDR2 SYGVKD. Trimming pared 4 bases from V and 6 bases from J, leaving 8 bases between. CDR3 amino acids: CAISVGGDTQYF. Written as DNA, the CDR3 is TGTGCCATCAGTGTAGGAGGCGATACGCAGTATTTT.

This chain connects TRBV7-2 to TRBJ1-5; 8 bases map to TRBD1. Trimming removed 5 bases from V and 2 bases from J; junction bases left unmatched: 2. Germline loops: CDR1 SGHTA, CDR2 FQGNSA. The CDR3 sequence is 14 residues long. CDR3 region: CASSDRGGNQPQHF. The CDR3 DNA reads TGTGCCAGCAGCGACAGGGGAGGCAATCAGCCCCAGCATTTT.

This clone was seen a single time. J is TRBJ1-5 and V is TRBV2; perhaps TRBD1 as D (5 bases). Trimming shortened V by 7 bases and J by 0 bases, and 10 bases separated the two germline ends. The CDR3 runs 14 residues. From germline, CDR1 is SNHLY and CDR2 FYNNEI. CDR3 DNA: TGTGCCAGCACCAGGGAGTATAGCAATCAGCCCCAGCATTTT. Its translation: CASTREYSNQPQHF.

The rearrangement links TRBV18 to TRBJ1-1; no firm D call. Looked up from germline, CDR1 is KGHSH and CDR2 is LQKENI. Deletions cut 3 bases from V and 1 base from J, with 6 bases between. CDR3 length equals 13 residues. CDR3 DNA: TGTGCCAGCTCACCCCAAAAGAACACTGAAGCTTTCTTT. Its protein is CASSPQKNTEAFF.

This CDR3 reads CASSLVRSTGELFF. Written as DNA, the CDR3 is TGTGCCAGCAGCTTAGTACGTTCAACCGGGGAGCTGTTTTTT. The chain employs TRBV7-2 and TRBJ2-2; D is undetermined. The germline gives CDR1 SGHTA, CDR2 FQGNSA. V lost 1 base to trimming and J lost 5 bases, with 8 bases between them. This CDR3 is 14 amino acids long.

This clone has just a few counts. The rearrangement uses TRBV6-2 or TRBV6-3 and TRBJ1-1; a possible D gene is TRBD1 (6 bases). Trimming pared 2 bases from V and 2 bases from J, leaving 15 bases between. Per germline, CDR1 MNHEY and CDR2 SVGEGT. The CDR3 is 16 amino acids. The chain's CDR3 is CASSYPEGGTNTEAFF. The CDR3 DNA reads TGTGCCAGCAGTTACCCTGAGGGCGGGACAAACACTGAAGCTTTCTTT.

The CDR3 nucleotides read TGTGCCAGCAGCTTAGTCGGCGGGGCGGCCGGCAATCAGCCCCAGCATTTT. Its translation is CASSLVGGAAGNQPQHF. This rearrangement joins TRBV7-2 to TRBJ1-5; perhaps TRBD1 as D (5 bases). Per the germline V gene, CDR1 is SGHTA and CDR2 is FQGNSA. The CDR3 is 17 amino acids. V was shortened by 1 base and J by 2 bases, with 15 bases between the two germline ends.

Only a few counts were recorded for this clone. The rearrangement joins TRBV6-5 to TRBJ1-1; D gene ambiguous. V gave up 6 bases and J gave up 7 bases, with 15 bases separating them. CDR3 length: 13 residues. The germline CDR1 and CDR2 sequences are MNHEY and SVGAGI. The CDR3 here is CASSFYPRSEAFF. CDR3 nucleotides: TGTGCCAGCAGCTTTTATCCCCGTAGTGAAGCTTTCTTT.

The chain couples TRBV19 to TRBJ2-2; D unclear. Germline CDR1 and CDR2: LNHDA and SQIVND (reference sequence). The CDR3 has 14 amino acids. Trimming cost V 0 bases and J 3 bases, with 5 bases left between them. CDR3 coding DNA: TGTGCCAGTAGTATAGAGCCCTACACCGGGGAGCTGTTTTTT. It translates to CASSIEPYTGELFF.

The chain links TRBV15 to TRBJ2-3; 11 bases are shared with TRBD2. After removal of 1 base from V and 2 bases from J, the junction contained 2 bases not matched to a gene. This CDR3 has 16 amino acids. Germline assignment: CDR1 LNHNV and CDR2 YYDKDF (reference sequence). The CDR3 nucleotides are TGTGCCACCAGCAGAGGTAGCGGGGGGGCCACAGATACGCAGTATTTT. The encoded protein is CATSRGSGGATDTQYF. Variable domain in full (rest from reference TRBV15 and TRBJ2-3): DAMVIQNPRYQVTQFGKPVTLSCSQTLNHNVMYWYQQKSSQAPKLLFHYYDKDFNNEADTPDNFQSRRPNTSFCFLDIRSPGLGDTAMYLCATSRGSGGATDTQYFGPGTRLTVL.

The chain is built from TRBV10-3 and TRBJ1-2; 8 nucleotides align to TRBD1. V lost 7 bases to trimming and J lost 7 bases; unmatched junction nucleotides: 8. Germline V gene lookup returns CDR1 ENHRY and CDR2 SYGVKD. CDR3 length equals 13 residues. DNA for the CDR3: TGTGCCATCACTCCCGGACAGGGCAGTGGCTACACCTTC. It translates to CAITPGQGSGYTF.

This clone was seen just once. The chain links TRBV24-1 to TRBJ1-1, with TRBD1 as a possible D gene (6 bases). V lost 6 bases and J 5 bases, leaving 12 bases between the germline ends. There are 13 residues in the CDR3. Germline assignment: CDR1 KGHDR and CDR2 SFDVKD. The CDR3 region has the DNA TGTGCCACCAGTCCAGGGGACGGGACTGAAGCTTTCTTT. Translated, it gives CATSPGDGTEAFF.